What follows are 3 T cell receptor beta chains derived from one specimen sequenced in a study of blood T cell repertoires in COVID-19. Clones were read by immunoSEQ multiplex PCR, and TCRdb kept only the in-frame ones, dropping some. The sample lists under 250,000 clones, roughly four fifths seen once, with roughly 4.7% in the top ten. The sample consisted of peripheral blood. Receptor source: a woman in her seventies with acute or convalescent COVID-19.

The chain recombines TRBV27 with TRBJ2-3, with a possible D match to TRBD2 (7 bases). The CDR3 extends over 13 amino acids. V lost 6 bases and J 5 bases, leaving 12 bases between the germline ends. The V gene's germline CDR1 is MNHEY and CDR2 SMNVEV (reference sequence). The CDR3 loop is CASRPRGGDTQYF. The CDR3 DNA follows: TGTGCCAGCAGGCCGAGGGGGGGAGATACGCAGTATTTT.

The chain employs TRBV18 and TRBJ1-1; TRBD1 aligns across 8 bases. The CDR3 covers 16 residues. J was trimmed by 5 bases and V by 2 bases; bases with no gene match: 10. Germline CDR1 KGHSH, CDR2 LQKENI. The CDR3 reads CASSPGTGGIGTEAFF. The CDR3 coding sequence is TGTGCCAGCTCACCAGGAACAGGGGGGATAGGAACTGAAGCTTTCTTT.

The chain couples TRBV19 to TRBJ1-1; 9 bases line up with TRBD1. There are 13 residues in the CDR3. With 6 bases clipped from V and 4 bases from J, the junction kept 3 bases outside the gene matches. CDR1 is LNHDA and CDR2 is SQIVND in the germline V gene (reference sequence). CDR3 nucleotide sequence: TGTGCCAGTAGCCGGACAGGGGTCACTGAAGCTTTCTTT. Translation: CASSRTGVTEAFF.